These T cell receptor beta chains were read from a single sample in a study of beta chain features in type 1 diabetes. Assay used: immunoSEQ multiplex PCR; TCRdb lists only in-frame clones, some missing. The sample has about 450,000 clones, more than 9.5% seen once. Sequences were obtained from naive CD4+ T cells from blood. Receptors originate from a woman under 30 in good health. Each CDR3 is given with its conserved first and last residue. The D gene is left open where the match is weak. The listing skips clone size in some rows; elsewhere it reads once, few, many or a size class.

CDR3nt	CDR3aa	abundance	d_gene	v_gene	j_gene
TGTGCCAGCAGCCTTGGGACAGGCAAATCGTATCAGTTCTTC	CASSLGTGKSYQFF	.	TRBD1	TRBV7-9	TRBJ2-1
TGTGCCTGGATCGGGGGGATCGCGAAAGTAGGGAACACCGGGGAGCTGTTTTTT	CAWIGGIAKVGNTGELFF	.	TRBD2	TRBV30	TRBJ2-2
TGTGCCAGCAGCGTGAGGTGGGGAAATGAGCAGTTCTTC	CASSVRWGNEQFF	few	.	TRBV9	TRBJ2-1
TGTGCCAGCTCACCATCCCTAGCGGGAGGATCCACCGGGGAGCTGTTTTTT	CASSPSLAGGSTGELFF	few	TRBD2	TRBV18	TRBJ2-2
TGTGCTAGCAGCCCTCTAGGGACTAGCGGGAGCCGCAATGAGCAGTTCTTC	CASSPLGTSGSRNEQFF	few	TRBD2	TRBV7-7	TRBJ2-1
TGTGCCAGCAGTGGTAATCCAGGGGGAACCCAGTACTTC	CASSGNPGGTQYF	few	TRBD1	TRBV25-1	TRBJ2-5
TGTGCCAGCTCACCAGCAGGGGGCTACGAGCAGTACTTC	CASSPAGGYEQYF	few	TRBD1	TRBV18	TRBJ2-7
TGTGCCAGCAGCTTAGTAGGGCTAGCGGGACCAAGGATGGATGAGCAGTTCTTC	CASSLVGLAGPRMDEQFF	.	TRBD2	TRBV11-2	TRBJ2-1
TGTGCCAGCAGCCCTCAGGGGCGTCACGAGCAGTACTTC	CASSPQGRHEQYF	.	.	TRBV7-6	TRBJ2-7
TGTGCCAGCAGCTTAACAGGGGGCCGGGAGACCCAGTACTTC	CASSLTGGRETQYF	few	TRBD1	TRBV7-2	TRBJ2-5
TGTGCCTGGAGTAATCACGTCTACAATGAGCAGTTCTTC	CAWSNHVYNEQFF	few	.	TRBV30	TRBJ2-1
TGCAGCGTTGCTCAGGGGACGATGGAGACCCAGTACTTC	CSVAQGTMETQYF	.	.	TRBV29-1	TRBJ2-5
TGTGCCAGCAGCGACAGGGGTTTGGGGGAGCAGTACTTC	CASSDRGLGEQYF	.	TRBD1	TRBV9	TRBJ2-7
TGTGCCAGCAGCCAGCTGCTTACTAGCGGGAGGGTAAGTGAGCAGTTCTTC	CASSQLLTSGRVSEQFF	.	TRBD2	TRBV14	TRBJ2-1
TGCAGCGTGGCCCAGGGGACAAGGGATCAGCCCCAGCATTTT	CSVAQGTRDQPQHF	few	.	TRBV29-1	TRBJ1-5
TGCAGTGCAACACAGGGAGCCCAGTACTTC	CSATQGAQYF	.	.	TRBV20-1	TRBJ2-5
TGTGCCAGCAGCGCCCGAGGAGGGGGGGCAGGGAGGAATGAGCAGTTCTTC	CASSARGGGAGRNEQFF	.	.	TRBV9	TRBJ2-1
TGCAGCGTTGGAACAGGGGGTTGGACAGATACGCAGTATTTT	CSVGTGGWTDTQYF	few	TRBD1	TRBV29-1	TRBJ2-3
TGTGCCAGCATCCTCCAGGGGGCAAGTGAGCAGTTCTTC	CASILQGASEQFF	.	TRBD1	TRBV5-4	TRBJ2-1
TGTGCCAGCTGGACAGGGCCCTTCACAGATACGCAGTATTTT	CASWTGPFTDTQYF	few	TRBD1	TRBV2	TRBJ2-3
TGTGCCAGCAGCTTAGGTCTCGGAGACCTTAATTCACCCCTCCACTTT	CASSLGLGDLNSPLHF	.	.	TRBV11-2	TRBJ1-6
TGTGCCAGTAGTATCTCTGGGGCCAACGTCCTGACTTTC	CASSISGANVLTF	.	.	TRBV19	TRBJ2-6
TGCGCCAGCAGCTTATCCGGGACAAACTATAATTCACCCCTCCACTTT	CASSLSGTNYNSPLHF	.	.	TRBV5-1	TRBJ1-6
TGTGCCAGCAGTGAAGGGGGGGATACGCAGTATTTT	CASSEGGDTQYF	.	.	TRBV2	TRBJ2-3
TGTGCCAGCAGTGACCCCCCGGGGGACACTGAAGCTTTCTTT	CASSDPPGDTEAFF	few	.	TRBV6-6	TRBJ1-1
TGTGCCAGCAGCTCCCGACCGGGACAGGGCTCCTATAGCAATCAGCCCCAGCATTTT	CASSSRPGQGSYSNQPQHF	few	TRBD1	TRBV7-2	TRBJ1-5
TGTGCCAGCAGCTTAGTCGGCAGGGGGAACACTGAAGCTTTCTTT	CASSLVGRGNTEAFF	.	.	TRBV13	TRBJ1-1